The 20 T cell receptor beta chains in this list originate from one sample, sequenced in a study of blood T cell repertoires in COVID-19 (dated by TCRdb to the early 2020s). Receptor libraries were prepared by the immunoSEQ multiplex PCR assay. TCRdb's version of the immuneACCESS table is confined to in-frame rearrangements and falls short of the full clone set. An unresolved V gene accounts for under half of the shortfall where checked; the remainder is of unknown origin. This sample gives about 85,000 clones in total; 80% to 85% of them show up just once. 6.3% of the sample lies in the top ten. Input material: peripheral blood. These TCRs come from a man in his sixties with acute or convalescent COVID-19.

CDR3: CATMIQGYNQPQHF. CDR3 DNA sequence: TGTGCCACCATGATTCAGGGTTACAATCAGCCCCAGCATTTT. The chain uses TRBV19 and TRBJ1-5; D is possibly TRBD1 (5 bases). The CDR3 has 14 residues. V dropped 10 bases and J dropped 3 bases, with 16 bases sitting between them. Germline assignment: CDR1 LNHDA and CDR2 SQIVND (reference sequence).

The genes are TRBV10-2 and TRBJ2-3, with D possibly matching TRBD2 (5 bases). The CDR3 is 13 amino acids. The germline V gene has CDR1 WSHSY and CDR2 SAAADI. V was trimmed by 4 bases and J by 6 bases, leaving 11 bases between them. DNA of the CDR3: TGCGCCAGCAGTGTGAACGGACTGGATACGCAGTATTTT. Amino acids: CASSVNGLDTQYF.

In nucleotides, the CDR3 is TGTGCCAGCAGTTTACAGGCTTATAGCAATCAGCCCCAGCATTTT. Amino acids: CASSLQAYSNQPQHF. The chain employs TRBV6-5 and TRBJ1-5, with D possibly matching TRBD1 (5 bases). The germline V gene encodes CDR1 MNHEY and CDR2 SVGAGI. The CDR3 has 15 amino acids. The V end lost 4 bases, the J end lost 0 bases, and 10 bases lay between the germline ends.

The gene calls are TRBV7-2 and TRBJ2-2; D is uncertain. CDR1 and CDR2 (germline): SGHTA, FQGNSA. V dropped 5 bases and J dropped 1 base, with 8 bases sitting between them. The CDR3 is made up of 14 amino acids. The CDR3 nucleotides are TGTGCCAGCAGCCCATCGGGGAACACCGGGGAGCTGTTTTTT. Its protein is CASSPSGNTGELFF.

This chain connects TRBV6-1 to TRBJ2-4; D is unresolved. Germline V gives CDR1 MNHNS, CDR2 SASEGT. The CDR3 has 16 residues. Trimming pared 2 bases from V and 4 bases from J, leaving 15 bases between. The CDR3 loop reads CASSEFRSGEKNIQYF. The CDR3, as DNA: TGTGCCAGCAGTGAATTTAGGTCCGGAGAAAAAAACATTCAGTACTTC.

The V gene is TRBV7-9, the J gene TRBJ2-1; 8 bases are a match to TRBD1. Looked up from germline, CDR1 is SEHNR and CDR2 is FQNEAQ (reference sequence). The CDR3 is made up of 16 amino acids. The J segment lost 8 bases and the V segment lost 1 base, leaving 10 bases of the junction unmatched. CDR3 coding DNA: TGTGCCAGCAGCTTAGAGCCCTGGACAGGGAGCCATGAGCAGTTCTTC. It specifies CASSLEPWTGSHEQFF. Together with reference TRBV7-9 and TRBJ2-1, the CDR3 gives the full variable domain: DTGVSQNPRHKITKRGQNVTFRCDPISEHNRLYWYRQTLGQGPEFLTYFQNEAQLEKSRLLSDRFSAERPKGSFSTLEIQRTEQGDSAMYLCASSLEPWTGSHEQFFGPGTRLTVL.

This clone has just one count. This chain links TRBV29-1 with TRBJ1-4; 7 bases align to TRBD1. Germline CDR1 is SQVTM and CDR2 is ANQGSEA. The junction had 7 bases not matched to a gene; V was cut back by 3 bases and J by 6 bases. The CDR3 runs 14 residues. The CDR3 loop is CSVDLRGQDEKLFF. CDR3 nucleotides: TGCAGCGTTGATTTACGAGGACAGGATGAAAAACTGTTTTTT.

This chain joins TRBV18 and TRBJ2-7, with 10 bases aligning to TRBD2. Germline CDR1 KGHSH, CDR2 LQKENI. J was trimmed by 7 bases and V by 0 bases; bases with no gene match: 6. The length of the CDR3 is 15 residues. Here the CDR3 DNA reads TGTGCCAGCTCACCACCTAGCGGGGGGCGAGAGGAGCAGTACTTC. Translation gives CASSPPSGGREEQYF.

The rearrangement uses TRBV28 and TRBJ1-5; perhaps TRBD1 as D (6 bases). Per the germline V gene, CDR1 is MDHEN and CDR2 is SYDVKM. V lost 3 bases, J lost 6 bases, and 12 bases lay in between. This CDR3 has 14 residues. DNA for the CDR3: TGTGCCAGCAGTTTGGGGCAGGGGAGTCAGCCCCAGCATTTT. This encodes CASSLGQGSQPQHF.

The chain uses TRBV12-3 or TRBV12-4 and TRBJ2-7; no reliable D call. V lost 5 bases and J 4 bases, leaving 9 bases between the germline ends. The CDR3 runs 12 residues. CDR3 DNA: TGTGCCAGCAGTATGACGCGGTACGAGCAGTACTTC. Protein product: CASSMTRYEQYF.

This chain links TRBV7-8 with TRBJ1-4; D perhaps matches TRBD1 (5 bases). Germline V gives CDR1 SGHVS, CDR2 FQNEAQ. The CDR3 covers 15 residues. V gave up 0 bases and J gave up 4 bases, with 9 bases separating them. CDR3 nucleotide sequence: TGTGCCAGCAGCTTAGCGCGTAGGGGTAATGAAAAACTGTTTTTT. It yields the protein CASSLARRGNEKLFF.

The chain employs TRBV18 and TRBJ1-2; no clear D. The germline V gene has CDR1 KGHSH and CDR2 LQKENI. V lost 4 bases and J lost 6, with 12 bases in between. This CDR3 region has 13 residues. In DNA, the CDR3 is TGTGCCAGCTCACGTAATCGAGGCGATGGCTACACCTTC. Translating it yields CASSRNRGDGYTF.

The V call is TRBV11-2, the J call TRBJ2-2; 8 bases fit TRBD1. The CDR3 covers 16 residues. The J segment lost 0 bases and the V segment lost 5 bases, leaving 5 bases of the junction unmatched. CDR1 is SGHAT, CDR2 FQNNGV, per germline. The CDR3 protein is CASSPQGAANTGELFF. The CDR3 bases are TGTGCCAGCAGCCCCCAGGGGGCCGCGAACACCGGGGAGCTGTTTTTT.

V and J are TRBV13 and TRBJ1-5, with D perhaps matching TRBD1 (6 bases). This CDR3 is 15 amino acids long. CDR1 and CDR2 (germline): PRHDT, FYEKMQ (reference sequence). With 5 bases removed from V and 2 bases from J, the gap between germline ends came to 13 bases. The CDR3 sequence is CASSTRGDGNQPQHF. The DNA for the CDR3 is TGTGCCAGCAGCACCAGGGGAGATGGCAATCAGCCCCAGCATTTT.

The chain combines TRBV5-6 with TRBJ1-5; 7 nucleotides line up with TRBD1. CDR3 size: 18 residues. V dropped 0 bases and J dropped 2; count of bases not matched to a gene: 11. CDR1 is SGHDT, CDR2 YYEEEE, per germline. CDR3 nucleotides: TGTGCCAGCAGCTTGGCGGGCACAGGGGCATATGGCAATCAGCCCCAGCATTTT. Translation: CASSLAGTGAYGNQPQHF.

The rearrangement joins TRBV10-3 to TRBJ1-2; unclear D gene. The V and J ends lost 1 base and 3 bases respectively, with 15 bases between them. Germline V gene sequence: CDR1 ENHRY, CDR2 SYGVKD. The CDR3 is made up of 16 amino acids. The CDR3 loop is CAISEFESRGDYGYTF. The CDR3 DNA follows: TGTGCCATCAGTGAGTTTGAAAGTCGGGGAGACTATGGCTACACCTTC.

This clone was recorded once. The chain recombines TRBV11-2 with TRBJ1-6; a possible D gene is TRBD1 (6 bases). V shed 0 bases and J shed 10 bases, with 13 bases lying between them. CDR3 size: 15 residues. The germline V gene encodes CDR1 SGHAT and CDR2 FQNNGV. This CDR3 reads CASSLEAGVNSPLHF. DNA of the CDR3: TGTGCCAGCAGCTTAGAAGCAGGGGTTAACTCACCCCTCCACTTT. The complete variable domain, with remaining parts taken from reference TRBV11-2 and TRBJ1-6, reads EAGVAQSPRYKIIEKRQSVAFWCNPISGHATLYWYQQILGQGPKLLIQFQNNGVVDDSQLPKDRFSAERLKGVDSTLKIQPAKLEDSAVYLCASSLEAGVNSPLHFGNGTRLTVT.

This chain connects TRBV19 to TRBJ2-3; possible D gene TRBD2, 5 bases. The V end was cut by 7 bases, the J end by 2 bases, with 13 bases between. Germline loops: CDR1 LNHDA, CDR2 SQIVND (reference sequence). The CDR3 consists of 14 residues. Written as DNA, the CDR3 is TGTGCCAGTACTGCTAGCCCGTTCACAGATACGCAGTATTTT. This codes for CASTASPFTDTQYF.

The J gene is TRBJ2-7, the V gene TRBV27; no clear D gene. Per germline, CDR1 MNHEY and CDR2 SMNVEV (reference sequence). This CDR3 has 13 amino acids. Trimming took off 3 bases at V and 5 bases at J, with 11 bases between the two ends. The CDR3 bases are TGTGCCAGCAGTTTTGGTCATCGCGACGAGCAGTACTTC. Its protein product is CASSFGHRDEQYF.

The chain links TRBV7-3 to TRBJ2-3; the match to TRBD1 covers 7 bases. Germline CDR1 and CDR2: SGHTA and FQGTGA. The length of the CDR3 is 14 residues. V lost 4 bases to trimming and J lost 0 bases; unmatched junction nucleotides: 1. CDR3 sequence (DNA): TGTGCCAGCAGCTCGACAGGGAGCACAGATACGCAGTATTTT. Translation: CASSSTGSTDTQYF.